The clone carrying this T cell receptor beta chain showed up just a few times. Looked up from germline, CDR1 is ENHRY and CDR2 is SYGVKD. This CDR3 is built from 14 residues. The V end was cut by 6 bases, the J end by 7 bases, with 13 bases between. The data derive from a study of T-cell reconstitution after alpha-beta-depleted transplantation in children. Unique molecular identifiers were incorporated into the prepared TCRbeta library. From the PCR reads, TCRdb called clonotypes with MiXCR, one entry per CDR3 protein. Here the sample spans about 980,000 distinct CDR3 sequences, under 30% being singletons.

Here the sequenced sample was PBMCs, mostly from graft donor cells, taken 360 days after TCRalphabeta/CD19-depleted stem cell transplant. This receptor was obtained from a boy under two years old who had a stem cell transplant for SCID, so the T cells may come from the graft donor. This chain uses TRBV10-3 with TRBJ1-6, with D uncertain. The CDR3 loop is CAISNGENNSPLHF. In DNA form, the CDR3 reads TGTGCCATCAGCAATGGGGAGAACAATTCACCCCTCCACTTT.